This TCR beta chain was captured in a study of cytomegalovirus exposure and HLA in healthy donors (dated by TCRdb to about 2017). About the investigation overall: An earlier analysis of approximately 600 of the donors reported approximately 270 Gb of sequence data and 117 million unique TCR beta sequences from roughly 180 million T cells. In the later analysis, no new phenotypic data were used to find candidate immune exposures; instead, reliance was placed on TCR beta sequences and their occurrence across donors. All discovery cohort repertoires had been generated on a single sequencing platform. Of the 300 to 450 genotyped donors, approximately 80% were placed in the genetic ancestry cluster associated with self-reported Caucasian donors. The number of donors typed differed by locus, with about 629-630 for A, B, C, DRB1 and DQB1, more than 500 for DQA1, under 610 for DPA1, and 450 to 480 for DPB1. Because of strong linkage in the cohort, roughly five DR-DQ haplotypes were treated as single units for association and clustering. To decide whether each TCR beta V gene segment behaved as functional or pseudogenic, an earlier analysis of some 570 of the donors relied on high-throughput TCR beta sequencing. The study aimed to test whether cataloging public T cell receptors could reveal signatures of past pathogen exposure. High-throughput TCR immunosequencing, statistical association of individual TCRs with disease status, and machine learning were combined to predict cytomegalovirus infection status. In a later genetic analysis, genome-wide SNP genotypes for about 55% of the 666 donors were used, and that subset was treated as a discovery cohort. Approximately 310 gigabases of sequencing data and around 80 million unique TCR sequences made up an early release that covered approximately 620 HLA-typed donors. HLA typing covered class I and class II loci at four-digit resolution. Using immunosequencing, the study profiled T cell repertoires from 500 to 800 subjects and related those repertoires to cytomegalovirus serostatus. Along with the roughly 700-subject first cohort, a separate validation cohort of over a hundred different subjects was used. Donor age, sex, ethnicity and CMV serostatus were compiled alongside the repertoire data. Among 300 to 450 genotyped donors of the cohort, an average of 235,054 unique TCR beta nucleotide sequences were sequenced per donor, around a sixth of them non-productive. A later analysis re-analyzed previously published TCR beta repertoires from about 730 donors and added high-resolution HLA genotyping to study TCR occurrence patterns.

CDR1 SGHKS and CDR2 YYEKEE were looked up in the germline V gene (reference sequence). V is trimmed back by 3 bases and J by 7 bases, and the junction contains 6 bases that no gene match accounts for. The CDR3, cysteine through phenylalanine, is 14 amino acids long. Only the CDR3 DNA is retained, 42 bases long and in frame from the first base. The study at large found these results: The authors suggested that the approach could potentially be generalized to other disease states and immunological phenotypes. This cohort had only TCR beta chains sequenced, and the lack of alpha or paired-chain data limited which features could be detected. Presence/absence analyses assumed roughly uniform sequencing depth across donors, an assumption that may not hold. In a later analysis, 16,951 TCR beta sequences were associated with specific HLA alleles at a false discovery rate of 0.05. The classifier was reported to diagnose cytomegalovirus status with high specificity and sensitivity in both the original and validation cohorts. Linkage disequilibrium might explain the correlated functional status among segregating V segments, but an unknown experimental factor could not be ruled out. In a later genetic analysis, fewer N-insertions in productive TCRs were reported among donors in an Asian-associated ancestry cluster than the roughly 710-donor mean. The study gave a list of 150 to 200 TCR beta chains associated with cytomegalovirus. Across donors, most TCR sequences were observed very rarely, whereas some public TCRs were present in many individuals. A later analysis found that most CMV-associated TCR beta chains appeared HLA-restricted, with HLA associations seemingly driven largely by CMV exposure. According to a later analysis, parvovirus B19, influenza, CMV and Epstein-Barr virus appeared linked to several top co-occurrence clusters. A further reported finding was that TCR beta sequences accurately predicted the HLA-A and HLA-B alleles for most subjects in the first cohort. HLA typing was unavailable for some donors at each locus, so association tests used only the typed subset. A cluster of highly shared sequence variants was judged likely to be a technical artifact of the sequencing pipeline. Compared with equally common non-associated chains, HLA-associated TCR beta chains in a later analysis were more clonally expanded and had lower generation probabilities. CMV serostatus was the only immune exposure information available for the cohort. According to a later analysis, TCR association rates differed among HLA loci, with DRB1 alleles showing the most associated TCRs and HLA-C alleles showing the fewest. The earlier analysis of about 600 of the donors excluded over 15 rarely observed V segments, including chromosome 9 orphons, because counts were too low. In an earlier analysis of about 540 of the donors, most TCR beta V segments were observed in productive rearrangements about 87% or about 30% of the time, broadly matching IMGT annotations. The 87-base-pair reads could not distinguish some IMGT-functional V segments, including TRBV6-2 and TRBV6-3, so those segments were excluded. An association between a missense DCLRE1C variant and V-gene and J-gene trimming of TCR beta chains was found in a later genetic analysis and replicated in an independent cohort. In vitro tests confirmed that three of the cytomegalovirus-associated TCR beta chains recognize cytomegalovirus antigens. Strong co-occurrence of HLA alleles, especially DR and DQ, made assigning TCR associations to individual alleles difficult.

As to this clone: Its target antigen remains unknown. No base quality values were provided; no much bigger clone lies one nucleotide off.

The cohort was made up of approximately 670 healthy bone marrow donors. At the time of sampling, all cohort members were nominally healthy, though unrecorded immune exposures were likely present. The donor tested CMV seropositive, placing the donor among the 289 seropositive members of the cohort. A peripheral blood sample was collected from each donor, and TCR beta sequencing was performed on peripheral blood mononuclear cells. Genomic DNA extraction from the blood cell samples was performed with the Qiagen DNeasy Blood Extraction Kit. Libraries were constructed by the immunoSEQ multiplex PCR assay. For the multiplex PCR, a mixture combining 60 forward primers for TCR Vbeta segments and 13 reverse primers for TCR Jbeta segments was used. The CDR3 region of rearranged TCR beta genes was amplified from genomic DNA with a multiplex PCR assay. On the Illumina HiSeq System, the amplified TCR beta libraries were sequenced as 87-base-pair reads. Per the authors' processing: In a later analysis, about 80 million unique TCR beta chains were counted across the 500 to 850 repertoires, and about 10 million of these chains were shared by at least two donors. Raw reads were error-corrected and collapsed into unique sequences with a nearest-neighbor algorithm that merged closely related sequences to remove PCR and sequencing errors. CDR3 sequences were aligned to IMGT reference sequences to assign V, D and J gene segments. Each retained sequence needed at least a six-nucleotide match to both a V gene segment and a J gene segment. Rearrangements were called productive when the CDR3 lacked stop codons and stayed in frame with V and J; all others were non-productive. Following IMGT convention, CDR3 was defined as the stretch from the second conserved V-encoded cysteine up to the conserved J-encoded phenylalanine. Sequences without an unambiguous match to a single V gene segment were excluded from the earlier analysis of 587 of the donors. In an earlier analysis of some 590 of the donors, V segments were called functional above 56.7% productive rearrangements and were called segregating when the between-donor standard deviation exceeded 5%. A statistical classification framework was developed to diagnose cytomegalovirus status using the catalog of TCR beta chain sequences. In a later analysis, V and J genes were assigned by comparing TCR nucleotide sequences against IMGT/GENE-DB human TR gene sequences. A later analysis assigned CDR3 sequences and most-parsimonious VDJ recombination scenarios with the TCRdist pipeline. In a later analysis, each TCR beta chain was defined by its CDR3 amino acid sequence together with its V-gene family, and reads lacking a unique V-gene family were excluded. In a later analysis, 450 to 600 highly shared, low-generation-probability nucleotide sequences were removed to address suspected cross-contamination and a sequencing artifact. In a later analysis, a clonal expansion index was calculated for each public chain from normalized within-repertoire ranks of inferred template counts. In a later analysis, generation probabilities were computed using a VDJ recombination model fitted to out-of-frame rearrangements, and the results were checked against IGoR. Hypergeometric tests were used in a later analysis to score TCR-TCR, TCR-HLA and TCR-CMV co-occurrence, with a repertoire-size bias correction applied to the TCR pairs. In a later analysis, false discovery rates were estimated by permuting HLA or CMV assignments 20 times. In a later analysis, co-occurring TCRs were grouped using DBSCAN, and TCRdist sequence similarity was added for clustering within HLA-allele-positive subsets. Repertoires with fewer than 30,000 or more than 120,000 public chains were left out of co-occurrence clustering, as were about 5 repertoires with anomalous nucleotide sharing. Not all clones reach the TCRdb copy of this immuneACCESS table, which keeps in-frame sequences only. Checked studies attribute under half of the gap to unresolved V genes and leave the rest unexplained. V and J calls plus clone size are reproduced from that table; the DNA served to infer D and trimming. In this sample the table shows about 120,000 clones, around 77% of which occur a single time. Clones ranked in the top ten supply approximately 6.3% of the sample.

Recombination connected TRBV5-5 to TRBJ2-1; 8 central nucleotides agree with TRBD2. The sequence was obtained from a man younger than 30 in good health and CMV-seropositive. Sequencing input: PBMCs. The CDR3 corresponds to CASSSVAGQNEQFF. The DNA is TGTGCCAGCAGCTCCGTAGCGGGGCAGAATGAGCAGTTCTTC.